This T cell receptor beta chain was sequenced during a study of blood T cell repertoires in COVID-19. Study-wide background: Sites across the United States, Italy and Spain contributed samples from acute and convalescent COVID-19. Nucleic acid was either cDNA or gDNA, and it came from T cells, B-cell-depleted T cells, or PBMCs.

Points on this clone: Other DNA sequences in the sample encode the same CDR3.

This CDR3 contains 13 residues. Between the trimmed V and J ends, which lost 3 bases and 1 base, there was a span of 6 bases. Germline V gives CDR1 MNHEY, CDR2 SMNVEV (reference sequence). In the source study's methods: Estimation of nucleated cell counts relied on the amplification of reference gene primers. The assay was immunoSEQ multiplex PCR, and TCRdb's table has in-frame clones only and misses some. V and J calls and clone size are as listed in that table; D and trimming were resolved from the DNA. The sample gives more than 300,000 clones, almost 90% of which show up once; under 1.1% is in the top ten.

The genes are TRBV27 and TRBJ1-1; D gene ambiguous. The sequenced material came from peripheral blood. This clonotype was sampled from a woman aged 35 to 49 with COVID-19, enrolled during active disease. CDR3 sequence: CASSFNRNTEAFF. The CDR3 nucleotides read TGTGCCAGCAGTTTCAACAGGAACACTGAAGCTTTCTTT.